The 15 T cell receptor beta chains listed next were all sequenced from one sample in a study of blood T cell repertoires in COVID-19. Libraries were prepared by immunoSEQ multiplex PCR; TCRdb keeps only in-frame clonotypes and omits some of them. This table holds just under 50,000 clones, 86% found once. The sequencing input was peripheral blood. The receptors stem from a human donor in a cohort sampled during active COVID-19.

The count of this clone is one. This chain connects TRBV6-2 or TRBV6-3 to TRBJ2-1, with 13 bases that match TRBD2. J gave up 4 bases and V 0 bases, and 0 bases lay outside the gene matches. CDR3 length: 16 residues. Germline V gene data show CDR1 as MNHEY and CDR2 as SVGEGT. The CDR3 sequence: CASSYSTSGGYNEQFF. The CDR3 region has the DNA TGTGCCAGCAGTTACTCGACTAGCGGGGGGTACAATGAGCAGTTCTTC.

This clone has only a few counts. The chain couples TRBV28 to TRBJ2-5; D might be TRBD1 (6 bases). The CDR3 length is 14 residues. Trimming left V 3 bases short and J 5 bases short, with 13 bases between. The germline CDR1 and CDR2 sequences are MDHEN and SYDVKM. CDR3 nucleotides: TGTGCCAGCAGTTTGACGGGGACACAGGAGACCCAGTACTTC. Protein sequence: CASSLTGTQETQYF. Complete variable domain (other parts from reference TRBV28 and TRBJ2-5): DVKVTQSSRYLVKRTGEKVFLECVQDMDHENMFWYRQDPGLGLRLIYFSYDVKMKEKGDIPEGYSVSREKKERFSLILESASTNQTSMYLCASSLTGTQETQYFGPGTRLLVL.

The chain carries TRBV10-3 and TRBJ2-2, with 7 bases fitting TRBD2. V gave up 10 bases and J gave up 3 bases; unmatched junction bases: 8. CDR1 is ENHRY, CDR2 SYGVKD, per germline. The CDR3 totals 14 residues. The CDR3 loop reads CATAGTTDTGELFF. In DNA, the CDR3 is TGTGCCACCGCCGGGACTACGGACACCGGGGAGCTGTTTTTT.

This chain connects TRBV9 to TRBJ2-1; D might be TRBD2 (5 bases). There are 14 residues in the CDR3. Trimming removed 3 bases from V and 9 bases from J, with 16 bases in between. CDR1 and CDR2 (germline): SGDLS, YYNGEE. The CDR3 sequence: CASSETSSRSEQFF. The CDR3, as DNA: TGTGCCAGCAGCGAGACCTCTAGCAGAAGTGAGCAGTTCTTC.

This chain uses TRBV14 with TRBJ1-2; maybe TRBD1 (5 bases). V lost 4 bases and J lost 0, with 12 bases in between. The CDR3 is 15 amino acids. CDR1 and CDR2 from the germline V gene are SGHDN and FVKESK. DNA of the CDR3: TGTGCCAGCAGCCTTGGGGGGTTATCTAACTATGGCTACACCTTC. The encoded protein is CASSLGGLSNYGYTF.

A remark on this clone: Germline and junction disagree at one end, which may indicate a read error. The V gene is TRBV7-2, the J gene TRBJ1-5, with 7 bases identical to TRBD1. The CDR3 covers 15 residues. CDR1 and CDR2 (germline): SGHTA, FQGNSA. The CDR3 DNA reads as TGTGCCAGCAGTTTGGGGACAGAAAGCAGTCAGCCCCAGCATTTT. Residues: CASSLGTESSQPQHF.

In this sample, this clone turned up a few times. The chain joins TRBV19 to TRBJ1-3; unclear D gene. The CDR3 has 14 amino acids. CDR1 is LNHDA and CDR2 is SQIVND in the germline V gene (reference sequence). Trimming took 7 bases from V and 0 from J, leaving 10 bases between them. The CDR3 spells CASNTQFSGNTIYF. As DNA, the CDR3 is TGTGCCAGTAATACGCAGTTCTCTGGAAACACCATATATTTT.

This clone was seen a handful of times. V is TRBV27 and J is TRBJ2-7; TRBD1 is a possible D gene (6 bases). The CDR3 has 13 residues. The V gene's germline CDR1 is MNHEY and CDR2 SMNVEV (reference sequence). With 3 bases removed from V and 4 bases from J, the gap between germline ends came to 10 bases. The CDR3 sequence is CASSFQQGYEQYF. As DNA, the CDR3 is TGTGCCAGCAGTTTTCAGCAGGGGTACGAGCAGTACTTC.

This clone showed up just once. V gene TRBV19 combines with J gene TRBJ1-2, with a tentative D call TRBD1 (6 bases). This CDR3 comprises 15 residues. The germline V gene has CDR1 LNHDA and CDR2 SQIVND (reference sequence). Trimming took 3 bases from V and 6 from J, leaving 17 bases between them. The CDR3 DNA is TGTGCCAGTAGTATCAACCTAACAGGGAGAAATGGCTACACCTTC. Amino acid sequence: CASSINLTGRNGYTF.

The chain recombines TRBV19 with TRBJ2-3, with 8 bases fitting TRBD1. From germline, CDR1 is LNHDA and CDR2 SQIVND (reference sequence). The CDR3 loop spans 15 amino acids. V was pared by 6 bases and J by 0 bases, with 5 bases of the junction left unmatched. CDR3 protein: CASRSRDRSTDTQYF. The CDR3 coding sequence is TGTGCCAGTAGAAGCCGGGACAGGAGCACAGATACGCAGTATTTT. Variable domain in full (rest from reference TRBV19 and TRBJ2-3): DGGITQSPKYLFRKEGQNVTLSCEQNLNHDAMYWYRQDPGQGLRLIYYSQIVNDFQKGDIAEGYSVSREKKESFPLTVTSAQKNPTAFYLCASRSRDRSTDTQYFGPGTRLTVL.

The CDR3, as DNA: TGTGCCAGCAGCTTAGTGGCACCTCTCCTCTTGGATGAGCAGTTCTTC. As protein: CASSLVAPLLLDEQFF. The V call is TRBV7-9, the J call TRBJ2-1, with unresolved D. Germline assignment: CDR1 SEHNR and CDR2 FQNEAQ (reference sequence). The CDR3 sequence is 16 residues long. Deletions cut 1 base from V and 8 bases from J, with 18 bases between.

This clone was found once. The chain is built from TRBV2 and TRBJ1-4; D remains unclear. The CDR3 totals 15 residues. V lost 7 bases and J 0 bases, leaving 12 bases between the germline ends. The V gene's germline CDR1 is SNHLY and CDR2 FYNNEI. CDR3 amino acids: CASTGRGATNEKLFF. The CDR3 nucleotides are TGTGCCAGCACCGGACGCGGGGCAACTAATGAAAAACTGTTTTTT.

The V and J genes are TRBV3-1 (or the pseudogene TRBV3-2) and TRBJ2-7; D remains ambiguous. V lost 2 bases to trimming and J lost 0 bases, with 8 bases between them. The CDR3 is 14 amino acids. CDR1 is LGHDT and CDR2 is YNNKEL in the germline V gene (reference sequence). The DNA for the CDR3 is TGTGCCAGCAGCCAAAACGCAGTCTCCTACGAGCAGTACTTC. It is translated as CASSQNAVSYEQYF.

V gene TRBV6-2 or TRBV6-3 combines with J gene TRBJ2-3; D is uncertain. This CDR3 has 11 amino acids. The germline V gene encodes CDR1 MNHEY and CDR2 SVGEGT. Trimming shortened V by 6 bases and J by 4 bases, and 5 bases separated the two germline ends. Here the CDR3 reads CASSRADTQYF. CDR3 nucleotides: TGTGCCAGCAGCAGAGCAGATACGCAGTATTTT.

The chain has TRBV4-1 and TRBJ2-7; a possible D gene is TRBD1 (5 bases). The CDR3 runs 15 residues. Germline CDR1 MGHRA, CDR2 YSYEKL. The V end lost 1 base, the J end lost 0 bases, and 10 bases lay between the germline ends. CDR3 loop: CASSQVTTASYEQYF. As DNA, the CDR3 is TGCGCCAGCAGCCAAGTTACGACAGCCTCCTACGAGCAGTACTTC.